This TCR beta chain was sequenced in a study of early T cells in non-severe SARS-CoV-2 infection. Across the whole study: Sequencing of bulk RNA from unsorted whole blood was done, without chain pairing.

Attachment of unique molecular identifiers was made to individual cDNA molecules. MiXCR, run by TCRdb on the 5' RACE reads, gives a single entry per CDR3 protein. The sample carries some 77,000 distinct CDR3 sequences, 9% to 10% recorded once. Notes on the study in general: Matching against VDJdb likely underestimated virus-specific expansions, favoring anti-spike CD8.

The CDR3 totals 11 residues. Trimming removed 6 bases at V and 12 bases at J, with 14 bases between. Per germline, CDR1 MNHEY and CDR2 SMNVEV (reference sequence). On this clonotype: Its antigen is unidentified.

What was sequenced was whole blood. The receptor comes from an adult who was a healthcare worker with PCR-confirmed SARS-CoV-2 infection or an uninfected control (not recorded which). The chain couples TRBV27 to TRBJ1-1, with a weak D call TRBD1 (6 bases). The CDR3 nucleotides read TGTGCCAGCAGCCAACGGGGGCGGCCTTTCTTT. Protein sequence: CASSQRGRPFF.